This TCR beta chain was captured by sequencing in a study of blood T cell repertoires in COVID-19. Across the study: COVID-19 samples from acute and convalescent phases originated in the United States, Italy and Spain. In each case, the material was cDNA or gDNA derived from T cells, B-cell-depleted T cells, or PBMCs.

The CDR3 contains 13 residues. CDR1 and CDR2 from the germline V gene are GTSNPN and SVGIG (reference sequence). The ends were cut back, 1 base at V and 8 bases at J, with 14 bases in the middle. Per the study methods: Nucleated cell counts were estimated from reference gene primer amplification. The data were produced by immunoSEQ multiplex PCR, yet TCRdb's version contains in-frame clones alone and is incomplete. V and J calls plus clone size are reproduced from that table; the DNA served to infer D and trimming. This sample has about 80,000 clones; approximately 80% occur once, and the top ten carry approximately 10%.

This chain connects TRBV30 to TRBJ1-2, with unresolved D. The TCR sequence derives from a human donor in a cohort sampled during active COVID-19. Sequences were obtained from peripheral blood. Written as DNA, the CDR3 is TGTGCCTGGAGTGCCTTCGACCTCGGGGGCTACACCTTC. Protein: CAWSAFDLGGYTF.